Each of the 27 T cell receptor beta chains below was sequenced from the same sample in a study of cytomegalovirus exposure and HLA in healthy donors. This PCR relied on a set of 60 Vbeta primers and 13 Jbeta primers. Measured with immunoSEQ multiplex PCR; TCRdb has only the in-frame clones, and not every one. The sample contains some 100,000 clones, 75% of which appear only once. The sequenced sample consisted of PBMCs. Source of these receptors: a woman aged 18-35 years in good health and CMV-seropositive.

This clone has a handful of counts. The genes are TRBV2 and TRBJ1-1, with no clear D. Germline V gene lookup returns CDR1 SNHLY and CDR2 FYNNEI. The CDR3 has 12 residues. The ends were cut back, 7 bases at V and 0 bases at J, with 6 bases in the middle. CDR3 loop: CASNYLNTEAFF. DNA of the CDR3: TGTGCCAGCAATTATTTGAACACTGAAGCTTTCTTT.

V gene TRBV18 combines with J gene TRBJ2-2; 10 bases are shared with TRBD2. V dropped 8 bases and J dropped 0; count of bases not matched to a gene: 3. The CDR3 sequence is 15 residues long. Germline V gene lookup returns CDR1 KGHSH and CDR2 LQKENI. This CDR3 reads CASPTSGTNTGELFF. The CDR3 DNA is TGTGCCAGCCCAACTAGCGGGACGAACACCGGGGAGCTGTTTTTT.

The CDR3 sequence: CASSVSGGTGTEAFF. The CDR3 DNA sequence: TGTGCCAGCAGCGTATCGGGGGGAACGGGCACTGAAGCTTTCTTT. The chain carries TRBV9 and TRBJ1-1, with a possible D match to TRBD1 (5 bases). Germline CDR1 SGDLS, CDR2 YYNGEE. Between the trimmed V and J ends, which lost 1 base and 4 bases, there was a span of 14 bases. This CDR3 has 15 amino acids.

V usage is TRBV4-3 and J usage is TRBJ1-1; TRBD1 matches at 8 bases. The CDR3 is made up of 15 amino acids. Losses at the gene ends were 0 bases for V and 10 bases for J; bases not matched to a gene: 10. CDR1 and CDR2 (germline): LGHNA, YSLEER. CDR3: CASSQDRAGGQGAFF. Here the CDR3 DNA reads TGCGCCAGCAGCCAAGATCGGGCAGGGGGCCAAGGAGCTTTCTTT.

The chain combines TRBV11-2 with TRBJ1-5; D perhaps matches TRBD1 (5 bases). Looked up from germline, CDR1 is SGHAT and CDR2 is FQNNGV. The length of the CDR3 is 15 residues. Trimming cost V 4 bases and J 0 bases, with 10 bases left between them. The CDR3: CASSYSGYSNQPQHF. In DNA form, the CDR3 reads TGTGCCAGCAGCTACTCAGGGTATAGCAATCAGCCCCAGCATTTT.

The chain has TRBV7-9 and TRBJ1-3; no clear D. Trimming shortened V by 4 bases and J by 2 bases, and 6 bases separated the two germline ends. Germline V gene lookup returns CDR1 SEHNR and CDR2 FQNEAQ (reference sequence). The CDR3 consists of 13 residues. The DNA of the CDR3 is TGTGCCAGCAGCTCTCCCCCTGGAAACACCATATATTTT. Its protein is CASSSPPGNTIYF.

This chain joins TRBV6-5 and TRBJ2-3; tentative D call: TRBD2 (5 bases). V lost 0 bases, J lost 2 bases, and 9 bases lay in between. This CDR3 is 15 amino acids long. Germline V gene data show CDR1 as MNHEY and CDR2 as SVGAGI. CDR3: CASSYSDLLTDTQYF. In nucleotides, the CDR3 is TGTGCCAGCAGTTACTCGGACTTACTCACAGATACGCAGTATTTT.

The gene calls are TRBV7-2 and TRBJ1-1; D gene unclear. This CDR3 has 15 amino acids. The ends were cut back, 7 bases at V and 1 base at J, with 16 bases in the middle. Germline-derived CDR1 and CDR2 are SGHTA and FQGNSA. The CDR3 protein is CASIREPLANTEAFF. The CDR3 DNA reads as TGTGCCAGCATCCGAGAGCCCTTAGCGAACACTGAAGCTTTCTTT.

The sample holds one count of this clone. V gene TRBV7-2 combines with J gene TRBJ2-1, with D perhaps TRBD2 (6 bases). CDR1 and CDR2 from the germline V gene are SGHTA and FQGNSA. V shed 1 base and J shed 5 bases, with 15 bases lying between them. The CDR3 is 16 residues long. CDR3 DNA: TGTGCCAGCAGCTTAGTCGCGGGGAACAGCAACAATGAGCAGTTCTTC. Its protein product is CASSLVAGNSNNEQFF.

J is TRBJ1-1 and V is TRBV28; the match to TRBD1 covers 9 bases. V lost 5 bases, J lost 7 bases, and 5 bases stayed unmatched. The germline V gene has CDR1 MDHEN and CDR2 SYDVKM. The CDR3 extends over 13 amino acids. The CDR3 region is CASSPPGQGEAFF. CDR3 sequence (DNA): TGTGCCAGCAGTCCGCCGGGACAGGGTGAAGCTTTCTTT.

The chain is built from TRBV6-6 and TRBJ2-3, with D perhaps TRBD1 (6 bases). Germline V gene data show CDR1 as MNHNY and CDR2 as SVGAGI (reference sequence). V was shortened by 2 bases and J by 2 bases, with 11 bases between the two germline ends. The CDR3 has 15 amino acids. CDR3 nucleotides: TGTGCCAGCAGTTACGGGGGCGCGACCACAGATACGCAGTATTTT. Its translation: CASSYGGATTDTQYF.

This sequence joins TRBV13 and TRBJ2-7, with 10 positions matching TRBD1. V shed 4 bases and J 6 bases; nucleotides not matched to a gene: 6. Germline CDR1 and CDR2: PRHDT and FYEKMQ (reference sequence). The CDR3 length is 14 residues. The CDR3 DNA reads as TGTGCCAGCAGCTCGGGACAGGGGTGGTGCGAGCAGTACTTC. Translating gives CASSSGQGWCEQYF. The whole variable domain, remainder taken from reference TRBV13 and TRBJ2-7, is AAGVIQSPRHLIKEKRETATLKCYPIPRHDTVYWYQQGPGQDPQFLISFYEKMQSDKGSIPDRFSAQQFSDYHSELNMSSLELGDSALYFCASSSGQGWCEQYFGPGTRLTVT.

The rearrangement joins TRBV28 to TRBJ1-1, with 11 positions matching TRBD1. J gave up 4 bases and V 7 bases, and 8 bases lay outside the gene matches. This CDR3 is 15 amino acids long. Per the germline V gene, CDR1 is MDHEN and CDR2 is SYDVKM. The CDR3 nucleotides are TGTGCCAGCAACGGTAGGACAGGGGGCGTCACTGAAGCTTTCTTT. This encodes CASNGRTGGVTEAFF. The full variable domain, in which reference TRBV28 and TRBJ1-1 provide the parts outside the CDR3, is DVKVTQSSRYLVKRTGEKVFLECVQDMDHENMFWYRQDPGLGLRLIYFSYDVKMKEKGDIPEGYSVSREKKERFSLILESASTNQTSMYLCASNGRTGGVTEAFFGQGTRLTVV.

This clone was seen only a few times. This chain uses TRBV6-5 with TRBJ1-6, with D possibly matching TRBD1 (5 bases). The V gene lost 2 bases and the J gene lost 6 bases, with 8 bases spanning the gap. Looked up from germline, CDR1 is MNHEY and CDR2 is SVGAGI. The CDR3 length is 14 residues. The CDR3 DNA sequence: TGTGCCAGCAGTTACGACAGAGCTAATTCACCCCTCCACTTT. Residues: CASSYDRANSPLHF.

The CDR3 reads CAITGTDSYEQYF. The CDR3 region has the DNA TGTGCCATCACAGGGACAGACTCCTACGAGCAGTACTTC. This chain joins TRBV28 and TRBJ2-7; 7 bases line up with TRBD1. The CDR3 sequence is 13 residues long. Germline V lookup: CDR1 MDHEN, CDR2 SYDVKM. V lost 10 bases and J lost 0; bases outside the gene matches: 6. The complete variable domain, with remaining parts taken from reference TRBV28 and TRBJ2-7, reads DVKVTQSSRYLVKRTGEKVFLECVQDMDHENMFWYRQDPGLGLRLIYFSYDVKMKEKGDIPEGYSVSREKKERFSLILESASTNQTSMYLCAITGTDSYEQYFGPGTRLTVT.

This chain uses TRBV7-9 with TRBJ2-7; D not resolved. The germline CDR1 and CDR2 sequences are SEHNR and FQNEAQ (reference sequence). CDR3 length: 12 residues. The V end was cut by 5 bases, the J end by 2 bases, with 7 bases between. Here the CDR3 reads CASSPMTYEQYF. CDR3 bases: TGTGCCAGCAGCCCTATGACCTACGAGCAGTACTTC.

The chain uses TRBV12-2 and TRBJ1-1; the table gives TRBD1 as D, unverified against the DNA. TRBV12-2 is assigned pseudogene status. CDR3 size: 15 residues. For the CDR3, the DNA is TGTGCAAGTCGCTTGAAACAGGGTAGTCGGTCTGAAGCTTTCTTT. Translating gives CASRLKQGSRSEAFF.

The table lists this clone with a few counts. V is TRBV2 and J is TRBJ2-1; the D is unclear. The CDR3 consists of 11 residues. Per the germline V gene, CDR1 is SNHLY and CDR2 is FYNNEI. V dropped 8 bases and J dropped 8 bases, with 10 bases sitting between them. The CDR3 protein is CASVLLHEQFF. In DNA, the CDR3 is TGTGCCAGCGTATTACTTCATGAGCAGTTCTTC. The whole variable domain, filled in from reference TRBV2 and TRBJ2-1, reads EPEVTQTPSHQVTQMGQEVILRCVPISNHLYFYWYRQILGQKVEFLVSFYNNEISEKSEIFDDQFSVERPDGSNFTLKIRSTKLEDSAMYFCASVLLHEQFFGPGTRLTVL.

In DNA form, the CDR3 reads TGTGCCAGTAGTGCGGGGACGGGAGGGGCTATAGGGGAGCAGTACTTC. It yields the protein CASSAGTGGAIGEQYF. This chain links TRBV19 with TRBJ2-7; 8 bases are a match to TRBD2. Germline V gene lookup returns CDR1 LNHDA and CDR2 SQIVND (reference sequence). CDR3 size: 16 residues. V gave up 5 bases and J gave up 7 bases; unmatched junction bases: 16.

The V gene is TRBV7-3, the J gene TRBJ2-6; possible D gene TRBD2, 5 bases. Germline CDR1 and CDR2: SGHTA and FQGTGA. Trimming pared 4 bases from V and 0 bases from J, leaving 25 bases between. The CDR3 runs 21 residues. The CDR3 DNA reads TGTGCCAGCAGCTCCGCGGGTAGCCCAACTGTATACCTCTCTGGGGCCAACGTCCTGACTTTC. It translates to CASSSAGSPTVYLSGANVLTF.

The chain combines TRBV10-3 with TRBJ1-2, with D hard to call. The CDR3 length is 13 residues. V was cut by 3 bases and J by 4 bases, with 9 bases left in between. Per germline, CDR1 ENHRY and CDR2 SYGVKD. The CDR3 bases are TGTGCCATCAGTGATGAGGCGAGCTATGGCTACACCTTC. Encoded protein: CAISDEASYGYTF.

The chain employs TRBV18 and TRBJ2-3; no clear D. The length of the CDR3 is 12 residues. Trimming shortened V by 3 bases and J by 5 bases, and 6 bases separated the two germline ends. CDR1 and CDR2 (germline): KGHSH, LQKENI. CDR3 coding DNA: TGTGCCAGCTCACCCTCAGAAGATACGCAGTATTTT. Protein sequence: CASSPSEDTQYF.

This clone appeared a few times. V usage is TRBV4-3 and J usage is TRBJ2-3; 12 nucleotides align to TRBD2. The CDR3 sequence is 16 residues long. V was clipped by 5 bases and J by 0 bases; unmatched bases: 3. Per the germline V gene, CDR1 is LGHNA and CDR2 is YSLEER. DNA of the CDR3: TGCGCCAGCAGCTGGACTAGCGGGGTTAGCACAGATACGCAGTATTTT. This codes for CASSWTSGVSTDTQYF.

V and J are TRBV27 and TRBJ2-7, with D maybe TRBD1 (5 bases). The V end lost 0 bases, the J end lost 5 bases, and 8 bases lay between the germline ends. The CDR3 has 13 residues. CDR1 is MNHEY and CDR2 is SMNVEV in the germline V gene (reference sequence). CDR3 nucleotide sequence: TGTGCCAGCAGTTTATCGGCAGGGAACGAGCAGTACTTC. It translates to CASSLSAGNEQYF.

The genes are TRBV5-4 and TRBJ2-5; no firm D call. The CDR3 consists of 15 residues. Per germline, CDR1 SGHNT and CDR2 YYREEE (reference sequence). The V gene lost 0 bases and the J gene lost 5 bases, with 14 bases spanning the gap. CDR3 region: CASSLGAVGQETQYF. The CDR3 nucleotides read TGTGCCAGCAGCTTGGGTGCGGTGGGTCAGGAGACCCAGTACTTC.

This clone is a singleton in its sample. The gene calls are TRBV5-1 and TRBJ2-6, with a possible D match to TRBD2 (6 bases). CDR1 is SGHRS and CDR2 is YFSETQ in the germline V gene. The CDR3 sequence is 18 residues long. V was shortened by 0 bases and J by 0 bases, with 13 bases between the two germline ends. The CDR3, as DNA: TGCGCCAGCAGCTTGGGAGTTGCGGGAAACTCTGGGGCCAACGTCCTGACTTTC. This gives the protein CASSLGVAGNSGANVLTF.

V is TRBV13 and J is TRBJ2-7; 10 nucleotides match TRBD2. Looked up from germline, CDR1 is PRHDT and CDR2 is FYEKMQ (reference sequence). V shed 2 bases, J shed 5 bases, and the junction held 15 bases outside the gene matches. The CDR3 consists of 18 residues. CDR3 sequence (DNA): TGTGCCAGCAGCTTAACGGGACTAGCGTACGGATGGGAAAACGAGCAGTACTTC. This gives the protein CASSLTGLAYGWENEQYF.